The subject of this entry is one T cell receptor (beta chain). These data belong to a study of blood T cell repertoires in COVID-19. Clones were read by immunoSEQ multiplex PCR, and TCRdb kept only the in-frame ones, dropping some. The sample consists of 170,000 or so clones, about 82% of them appearing once. Germline V gives CDR1 MNHEY, CDR2 SVGEGT. V dropped 5 bases and J dropped 7; count of bases not matched to a gene: 12. This CDR3 region has 16 residues. The TCR comes from a man aged 50 or older with active or convalescent COVID-19. This sequence joins TRBV6-2 or TRBV6-3 and TRBJ2-1, with 9 bases matching TRBD1. Sequencing used peripheral blood. The CDR3 bases are TGTGCCAGCAGTACCCAAACAGGGGGCGCTCGGAATGAGCAGTTCTTC. Residues: CASSTQTGGARNEQFF.